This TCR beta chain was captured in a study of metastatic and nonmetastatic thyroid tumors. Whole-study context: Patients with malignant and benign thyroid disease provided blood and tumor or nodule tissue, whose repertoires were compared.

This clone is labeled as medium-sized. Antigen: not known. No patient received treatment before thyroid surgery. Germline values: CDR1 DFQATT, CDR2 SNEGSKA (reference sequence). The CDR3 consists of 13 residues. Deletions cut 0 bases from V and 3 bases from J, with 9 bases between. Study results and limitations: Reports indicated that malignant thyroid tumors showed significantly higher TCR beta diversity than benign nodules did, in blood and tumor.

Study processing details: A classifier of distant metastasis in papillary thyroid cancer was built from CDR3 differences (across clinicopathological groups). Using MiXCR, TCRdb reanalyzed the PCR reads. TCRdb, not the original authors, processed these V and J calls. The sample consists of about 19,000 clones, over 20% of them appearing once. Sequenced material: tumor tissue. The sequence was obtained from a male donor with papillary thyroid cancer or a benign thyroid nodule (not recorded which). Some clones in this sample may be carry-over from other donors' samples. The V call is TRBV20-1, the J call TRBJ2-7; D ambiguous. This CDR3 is CSARDWYHYEQYF. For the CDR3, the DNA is TGCAGTGCTAGAGATTGGTATCACTACGAGCAGTACTTC.